This note documents a single T cell receptor (beta chain) sequence. This clonotype was found a few times. This clone's antigen is unknown. Base qualities are not recorded, but no much larger clone differs from it by a single base. A distance of 15 bases separates the germline ends of V and J, which lose 3 bases and 3 bases respectively. The CDR1 and CDR2 encoded by the germline V gene (reference sequence) are MNHEY and SMNVEV. Its CDR3 holds 15 amino acids, cysteine through phenylalanine. Only the CDR3 DNA stays, 45 bases, in frame from base 1. Library preparation employed PCR. Sequenced on an Illumina HiSeq 2500. TCR libraries were prepared with molecular barcoding, using unique molecular identifiers to normalize TCRbeta repertoire quantification. The public reads were reanalyzed by TCRdb: fastp trimming at Q25, MiXCR alignment, in-frame beta chains only. A single entry per CDR3 protein holds the most common genes and DNA from its merged rows. This sample gives about 340,000 distinct CDR3 sequences in total; approximately 10% of them show up just once. Clones ranked in the top ten supply 2% to 2.5% of the sample.

The data are from a study of T-cell reconstitution after alpha-beta-depleted transplantation in children (dated by TCRdb to about 2016). Background for the entire study: T-cell immune reconstitution after TCRalphabeta/CD19-depleted allogeneic hematopoietic cell transplantation in children was quantitatively tracked in the study by means of TCR repertoire profiling.

The source is a human donor who donated a stem cell graft to a child with acute lymphoblastic leukemia. Recombination joined TRBV27 with TRBJ2-7, and the D gene may be TRBD2, 6 bases matching. The sample was PBMCs from the stem cell graft donor, taken from the stem cell graft. The CDR3 loop reads CASSFRGGVDYEQYF. The sequenced DNA: TGTGCCAGCAGTTTTCGGGGCGGGGTTGACTACGAGCAGTACTTC.